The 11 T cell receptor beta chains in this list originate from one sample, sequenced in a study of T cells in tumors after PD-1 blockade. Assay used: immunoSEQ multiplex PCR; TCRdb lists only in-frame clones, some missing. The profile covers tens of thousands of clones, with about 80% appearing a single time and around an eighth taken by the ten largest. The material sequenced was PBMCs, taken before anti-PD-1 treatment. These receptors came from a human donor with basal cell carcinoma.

The CDR3 is CASRPPGGAEYGYTF. The CDR3 region has the DNA TGTGCCAGCAGGCCACCAGGGGGGGCAGAGTATGGCTACACCTTC. The chain is built from TRBV5-4 and TRBJ1-2, with 7 nucleotides matching TRBD1. The length of the CDR3 is 15 residues. Germline-derived CDR1 and CDR2 are SGHNT and YYREEE (reference sequence). J gave up 5 bases and V 5 bases, and 12 bases lay outside the gene matches.

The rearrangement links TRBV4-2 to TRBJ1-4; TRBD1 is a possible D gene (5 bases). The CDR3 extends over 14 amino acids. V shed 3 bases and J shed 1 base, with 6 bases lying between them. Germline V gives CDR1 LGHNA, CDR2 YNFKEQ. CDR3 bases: TGTGCCAGCAGCCACAGGGAAACTAATGAAAAACTGTTTTTT. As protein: CASSHRETNEKLFF.

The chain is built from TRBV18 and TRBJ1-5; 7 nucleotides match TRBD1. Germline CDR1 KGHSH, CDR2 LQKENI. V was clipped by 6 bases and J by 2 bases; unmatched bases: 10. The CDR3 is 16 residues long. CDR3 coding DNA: TGTGCCAGCTCCCCAGGGGGGGTGAGTGGCAATCAGCCCCAGCATTTT. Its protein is CASSPGGVSGNQPQHF. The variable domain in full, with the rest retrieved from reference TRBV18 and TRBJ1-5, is NAGVMQNPRHLVRRRGQEARLRCSPMKGHSHVYWYRQLPEEGLKFMVYLQKENIIDESGMPKERFSAEFPKEGPSILRIQQVVRGDSAAYFCASSPGGVSGNQPQHFGDGTRLSIL.

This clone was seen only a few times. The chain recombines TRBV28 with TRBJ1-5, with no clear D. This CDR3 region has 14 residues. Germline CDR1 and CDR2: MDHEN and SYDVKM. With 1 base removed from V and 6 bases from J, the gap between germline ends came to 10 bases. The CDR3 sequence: CASSLLDHGQPQHF. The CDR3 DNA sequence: TGTGCCAGCAGTTTATTGGACCATGGTCAGCCCCAGCATTTT.

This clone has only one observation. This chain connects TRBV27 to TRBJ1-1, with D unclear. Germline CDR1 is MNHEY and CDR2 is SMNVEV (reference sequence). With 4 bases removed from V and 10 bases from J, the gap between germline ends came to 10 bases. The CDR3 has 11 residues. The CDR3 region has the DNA TGTGCCAGCAGTTCCCCTGTCAGAGCTTTCTTT. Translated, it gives CASSSPVRAFF.

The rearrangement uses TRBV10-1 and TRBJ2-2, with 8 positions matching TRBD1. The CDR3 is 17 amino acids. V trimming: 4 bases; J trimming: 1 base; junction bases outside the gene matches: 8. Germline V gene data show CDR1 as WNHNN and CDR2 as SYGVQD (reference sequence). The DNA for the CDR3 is TGCGCCAGCAGTGCGTCCTTCGGGACAGGGAACACCGGGGAGCTGTTTTTT. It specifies CASSASFGTGNTGELFF.

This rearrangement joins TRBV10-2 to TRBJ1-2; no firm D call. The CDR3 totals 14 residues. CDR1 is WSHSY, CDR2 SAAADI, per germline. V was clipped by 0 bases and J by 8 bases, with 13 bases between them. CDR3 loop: CASSESTVSKGYTF. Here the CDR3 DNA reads TGCGCCAGCAGTGAGTCGACCGTTAGCAAGGGCTACACCTTC.

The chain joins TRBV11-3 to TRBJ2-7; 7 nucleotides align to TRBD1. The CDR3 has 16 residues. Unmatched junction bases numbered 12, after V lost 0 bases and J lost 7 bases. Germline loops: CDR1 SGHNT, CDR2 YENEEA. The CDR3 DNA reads TGTGCCAGCAGCTTAGACCTATTGACAGGGTCAAAAGAGCAGTACTTC. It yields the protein CASSLDLLTGSKEQYF.

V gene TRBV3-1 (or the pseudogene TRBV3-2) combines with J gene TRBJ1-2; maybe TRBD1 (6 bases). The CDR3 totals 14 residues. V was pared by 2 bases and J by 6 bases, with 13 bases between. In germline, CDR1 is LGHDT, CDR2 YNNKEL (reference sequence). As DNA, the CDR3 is TGTGCCAGCAGCCAACGGGACAAAAAACATGGCTACACCTTC. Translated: CASSQRDKKHGYTF.

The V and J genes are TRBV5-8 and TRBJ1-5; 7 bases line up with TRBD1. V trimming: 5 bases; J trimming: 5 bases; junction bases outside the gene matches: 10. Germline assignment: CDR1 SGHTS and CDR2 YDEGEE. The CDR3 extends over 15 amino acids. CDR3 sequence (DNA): TGTGCCAGCAGTATATACAGGGGTGGGGATCAGCCCCAGCATTTT. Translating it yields CASSIYRGGDQPQHF.

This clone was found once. This CDR3 is CASSQGTGATSPLHF. The DNA for the CDR3 is TGTGCCAGCAGCCAAGGCACGGGGGCCACTTCACCCCTCCACTTT. The chain combines TRBV4-2 with TRBJ1-6; TRBD1 is a possible D gene (6 bases). The CDR3 sequence is 15 residues long. V gave up 1 base and J gave up 9 bases, with 13 bases separating them. The V gene's germline CDR1 is LGHNA and CDR2 YNFKEQ.